The 17 T cell receptor beta chains in this list originate from one sample, sequenced in a study of cytomegalovirus exposure and HLA in healthy donors. The PCR made use of 60 Vbeta and 13 Jbeta primers. Libraries were prepared by immunoSEQ multiplex PCR; TCRdb keeps only in-frame clonotypes and omits some of them. The table has approximately 140,000 clones, 88% seen once; the top ten hold around 0.54%. Specimen: PBMCs. The receptors were sampled from a woman between 35 and 50 years old in good health and CMV-seronegative.

The chain carries TRBV6-1 and TRBJ2-7; TRBD1 matches 7 bases. The V segment lost 7 bases and the J segment 1 base; nucleotides outside the gene matches: 7. The germline V gene encodes CDR1 MNHNS and CDR2 SASEGT. This CDR3 contains 14 residues. The CDR3 nucleotides read TGTGCCAGCACTCCACGGGACAGATCCTACGAGCAGTACTTC. As protein: CASTPRDRSYEQYF.

This rearrangement joins TRBV4-2 to TRBJ2-7; TRBD2 might be the D (6 bases). CDR1 is LGHNA and CDR2 is YNFKEQ in the germline V gene. The V and J ends lost 1 base and 2 bases respectively, with 9 bases between them. The CDR3 totals 14 residues. The CDR3 loop is CASSQGDWAYEQYF. The CDR3 DNA sequence: TGTGCCAGCAGCCAAGGGGACTGGGCCTACGAGCAGTACTTC.

The chain recombines TRBV6-5 with TRBJ2-7; TRBD1 agrees at 9 bases. Germline trimming cut 2 bases from V and 6 bases from J; bases unmatched to any gene: 5. The CDR3 totals 14 residues. Germline V gene data show CDR1 as MNHEY and CDR2 as SVGAGI. CDR3 DNA: TGTGCCAGCAGTTACGGACAGGGGTTGAGCGAGCAGTACTTC. Translating gives CASSYGQGLSEQYF.

This chain links TRBV6-1 with TRBJ2-5, with D perhaps TRBD1 (6 bases). V lost 6 bases and J 1 base, leaving 9 bases between the germline ends. The CDR3 spans 13 residues. Germline-derived CDR1 and CDR2 are MNHNS and SASEGT. The CDR3 DNA sequence: TGTGCCAGCAGGAGGGGGTTCCAAGAGACCCAGTACTTC. Translated, it gives CASRRGFQETQYF.

The chain couples TRBV14 to TRBJ2-5; D gene ambiguous. Trimming pared 0 bases from V and 4 bases from J, leaving 12 bases between. Germline V gene data show CDR1 as SGHDN and CDR2 as FVKESK. This CDR3 region has 15 residues. CDR3 in amino acids: CASSQEWRSRETQYF. CDR3 sequence (DNA): TGTGCCAGCAGCCAAGAGTGGAGATCCCGAGAGACCCAGTACTTC.

This chain connects TRBV6-1 to TRBJ1-5, with TRBD1 identical over 9 bases. The CDR3 sequence is 13 residues long. Per germline, CDR1 MNHNS and CDR2 SASEGT. The J segment lost 8 bases and the V segment lost 5 bases, leaving 4 bases of the junction unmatched. The CDR3 region has the DNA TGTGCCAGCAGTCCGGGACAGGGAAAGCCCCAGCATTTT. Amino acid sequence: CASSPGQGKPQHF.

The rearrangement joins TRBV7-8 to TRBJ1-1, with 8 bases that match TRBD1. Trimming cost V 2 bases and J 5 bases; bases outside gene matches: 4. CDR3 length: 14 residues. Germline V gives CDR1 SGHVS, CDR2 FQNEAQ. CDR3 DNA sequence: TGTGCCAGCAGCTTACGGACAGGGTGGACTGAAGCTTTCTTT. It translates to CASSLRTGWTEAFF.

The rearrangement joins TRBV11-1 to TRBJ2-7, with 10 positions matching TRBD1. Germline CDR1 and CDR2: SGHAT and FQDESV (reference sequence). The CDR3 runs 14 residues. With V trimmed by 3 bases and J by 4 bases, 3 bases remained unmatched. The CDR3 loop reads CASSFDRGPYEQYF. The CDR3 nucleotides are TGTGCCAGCAGCTTCGACAGGGGGCCATACGAGCAGTACTTC.

The chain is built from TRBV5-4 and TRBJ2-1; 8 nucleotides align to TRBD2. J was trimmed by 5 bases and V by 3 bases; bases with no gene match: 7. The CDR3 contains 15 residues. The germline V gene encodes CDR1 SGHNT and CDR2 YYREEE (reference sequence). The CDR3: CASSSLTSANNEQFF. The CDR3 region has the DNA TGTGCCAGCAGCTCCCTGACTAGCGCAAACAATGAGCAGTTCTTC.

V and J are TRBV7-2 and TRBJ2-3; a possible D gene is TRBD2 (5 bases). CDR3 length equals 16 residues. The germline V gene has CDR1 SGHTA and CDR2 FQGNSA. Trimming removed 1 base from V and 2 bases from J, with 13 bases in between. The CDR3 loop reads CASSLGFDYSTDTQYF. The CDR3 DNA reads as TGTGCCAGCAGCTTAGGGTTTGACTACTCCACAGATACGCAGTATTTT.

The chain employs TRBV7-9 and TRBJ1-4; tentative D call: TRBD1 (6 bases). Trimming pared 1 base from V and 8 bases from J, leaving 14 bases between. CDR3 length: 15 residues. Germline values: CDR1 SEHNR, CDR2 FQNEAQ (reference sequence). This chain's CDR3 is CASSLVGTTGEKLFF. The CDR3 DNA follows: TGTGCCAGCAGCTTAGTAGGGACAACGGGGGAAAAACTGTTTTTT.

This chain joins TRBV5-1 and TRBJ1-4; 7 bases map to TRBD1. V dropped 0 bases and J dropped 5; count of bases not matched to a gene: 4. The V gene's germline CDR1 is SGHRS and CDR2 YFSETQ. There are 15 residues in the CDR3. The DNA of the CDR3 is TGCGCCAGCAGCTTGGGGGGACAGCCAAATGAAAAACTGTTTTTT. It yields the protein CASSLGGQPNEKLFF.

The chain has TRBV19 and TRBJ2-1; D not certain. There are 14 residues in the CDR3. Between the trimmed V and J ends, which lost 3 bases and 7 bases, there was a span of 13 bases. Germline loops: CDR1 LNHDA, CDR2 SQIVND (reference sequence). As DNA, the CDR3 is TGTGCCAGTAGTATCGGTCTAGTTCGGAATGAGCAGTTCTTC. It specifies CASSIGLVRNEQFF.

The chain couples TRBV6-5 to TRBJ2-1; possibly TRBD2 for D (6 bases). V lost 2 bases to trimming and J lost 3 bases, with 11 bases between them. The CDR3 contains 15 residues. Germline V gives CDR1 MNHEY, CDR2 SVGAGI. CDR3 protein: CASSYRGMGYNEQFF. Written as DNA, the CDR3 is TGTGCCAGCAGTTACCGCGGGATGGGCTACAATGAGCAGTTCTTC.

The gene calls are TRBV5-4 and TRBJ1-1; 10 bases are shared with TRBD1. CDR1 is SGHNT and CDR2 is YYREEE in the germline V gene (reference sequence). The length of the CDR3 is 14 residues. V dropped 6 bases and J dropped 5; count of bases not matched to a gene: 7. The CDR3 sequence: CASTPDRGRTEAFF. DNA for the CDR3: TGTGCCAGCACACCGGACAGGGGGAGGACTGAAGCTTTCTTT.

The rearrangement joins TRBV5-6 to TRBJ1-2; maybe TRBD1 (5 bases). The CDR3 is 13 residues long. Per the germline V gene, CDR1 is SGHDT and CDR2 is YYEEEE. Trimming shortened V by 4 bases and J by 4 bases, and 11 bases separated the two germline ends. CDR3 region: CASSPSTAYGYTF. The CDR3, as DNA: TGTGCCAGCAGCCCTTCGACAGCCTATGGCTACACCTTC.

This rearrangement joins TRBV10-3 to TRBJ2-7; D gene uncertain. The CDR3 is 11 amino acids. The germline CDR1 and CDR2 sequences are ENHRY and SYGVKD. V lost 4 bases and J lost 3, with 4 bases in between. The CDR3 DNA is TGTGCCATCAGTGGGCTCTACGAGCAGTACTTC. Protein product: CAISGLYEQYF.